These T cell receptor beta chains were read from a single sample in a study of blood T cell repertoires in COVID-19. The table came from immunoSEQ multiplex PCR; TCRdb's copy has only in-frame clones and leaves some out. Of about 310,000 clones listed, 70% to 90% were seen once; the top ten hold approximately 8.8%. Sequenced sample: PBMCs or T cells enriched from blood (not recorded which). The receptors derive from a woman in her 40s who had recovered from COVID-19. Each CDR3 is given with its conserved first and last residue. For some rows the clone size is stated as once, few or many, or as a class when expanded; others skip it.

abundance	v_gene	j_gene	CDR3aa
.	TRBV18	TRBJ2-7	CASSQRQGYYEQYF
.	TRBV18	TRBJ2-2	CASSPYSTYTGELFF
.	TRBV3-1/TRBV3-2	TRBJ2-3	CASSLPFGTGDLTDTQYF
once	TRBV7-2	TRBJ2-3	CASSLPEGGTDTQYF
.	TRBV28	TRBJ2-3	CASRLTGAPTDTQYF
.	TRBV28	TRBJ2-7	CASSPGTSGYYEQYF
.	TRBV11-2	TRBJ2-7	CASSLNAGAAEQYF
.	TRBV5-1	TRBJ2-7	CASSSVAGGSYEQYF
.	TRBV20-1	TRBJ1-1	CSARSQAEAFF
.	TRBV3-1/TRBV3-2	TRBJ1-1	CASSPPLEGPGAFF
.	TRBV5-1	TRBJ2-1	CASSEAKGGADNEQFF
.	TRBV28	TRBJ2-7	CATRPGQGALGSYEQYF
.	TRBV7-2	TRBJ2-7	CASSLRGQGYEQYF
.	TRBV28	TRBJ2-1	CASSLGADHSYNEQFF
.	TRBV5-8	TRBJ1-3	CASSPRGRNTIYF
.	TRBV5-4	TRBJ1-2	CASSLTGGVGYTF
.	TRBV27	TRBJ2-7	CASSLSPSGSIYEQYF
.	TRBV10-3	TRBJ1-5	CAISDSWQPQHF
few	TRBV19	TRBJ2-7	CASSTTISHGEQYF
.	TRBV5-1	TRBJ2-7	CASSLEGTGSYEQYF
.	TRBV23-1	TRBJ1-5	CASSQWSSSLCNQPQHF
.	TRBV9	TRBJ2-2	CASREGNTGELFF
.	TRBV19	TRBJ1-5	CASSIAGGVDQPQHF
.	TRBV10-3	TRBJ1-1	CAISELVGANTEAFF
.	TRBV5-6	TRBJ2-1	CASSLAGDGRGFF
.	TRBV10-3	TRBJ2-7	CAIAWRGEQYF
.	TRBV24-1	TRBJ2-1	CATSPPGLARDEQFF
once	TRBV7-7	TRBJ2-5	CASSLLGGPAETQYF
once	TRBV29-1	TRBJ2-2	CSVERAGGTGELFF
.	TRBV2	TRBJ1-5	CASSTGDSNQPQHF
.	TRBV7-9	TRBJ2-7	CASRSRDRGPHEQYF
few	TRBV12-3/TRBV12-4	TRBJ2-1	CASSRDNNEQFF
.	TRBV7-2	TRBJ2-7	CASSLDGGGTSYEQYF
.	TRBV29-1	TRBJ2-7	CSGSGGAGSEQYF
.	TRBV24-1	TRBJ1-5	CATSDPNQPQHF
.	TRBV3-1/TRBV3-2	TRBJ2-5	CASSQMFSQETQYF
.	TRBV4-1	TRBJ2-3	CASRTSGRESTDTQYF
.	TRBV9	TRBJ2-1	CASSVSGLGANEQFF
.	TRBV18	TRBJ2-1	CASSPNRTPRGEQFF
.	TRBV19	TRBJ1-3	CASSIDLSGNTIYF
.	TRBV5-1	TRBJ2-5	CASSSGLEETQYF
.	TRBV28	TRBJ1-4	CASSPRGPTNEKLFF
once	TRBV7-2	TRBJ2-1	CASSLLRGKNEQFF
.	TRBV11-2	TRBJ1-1	CASSLTGEAFF
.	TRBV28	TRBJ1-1	CASSLGGEYTEAFF
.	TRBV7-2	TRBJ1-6	CASSLLGPYNSPLHF
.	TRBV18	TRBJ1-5	CASSPGQGVSNQPQHF
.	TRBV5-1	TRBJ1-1	CASSNWATNTEAFF
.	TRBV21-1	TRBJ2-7	CASSKGQGSYEQYF